This TCR beta chain derives from a study of blood T cells in healthy people across ages. Notes on the study in general: From one million sequenced T cells, diversity estimates were lower bounds.

A sample-barcoded 5' primer and a J-beta primer mix were used in a second PCR of roughly 7 to 11 cycles. Every single cDNA molecule received a tag from a template-switch adaptor with 12 random nucleotides. One entry per CDR3 protein, called by TCRdb with MiXCR from the 5' RACE reads. The sample lists about 1.6 million distinct CDR3 sequences; 30% to 35% were seen once. Concerning this clonotype itself: Its specificity is unknown.

CDR1 MRHNA and CDR2 SNTAGT come from the germline V gene. This CDR3 spans 15 amino acids. With V trimmed by 2 bases and J by 4 bases, 5 bases remained unmatched. The origin of this receptor is a woman in her thirties in good health. The V and J genes are TRBV6-4 and TRBJ2-3, with TRBD2 matching over 8 bases. The specimen sequenced was blood. Written as DNA, the CDR3 is TGTGCCAGCAGTGACCCAGGCGGGGGGTCAGATACGCAGTATTTT. Its translation: CASSDPGGGSDTQYF.